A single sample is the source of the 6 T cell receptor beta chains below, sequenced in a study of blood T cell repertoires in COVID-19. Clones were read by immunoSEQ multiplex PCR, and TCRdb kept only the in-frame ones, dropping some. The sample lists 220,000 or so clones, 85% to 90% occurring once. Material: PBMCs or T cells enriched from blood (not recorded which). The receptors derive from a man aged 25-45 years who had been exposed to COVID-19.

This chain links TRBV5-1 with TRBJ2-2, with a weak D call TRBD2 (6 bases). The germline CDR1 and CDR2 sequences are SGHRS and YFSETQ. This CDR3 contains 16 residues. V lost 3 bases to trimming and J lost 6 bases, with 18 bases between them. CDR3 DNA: TGCGCCAGCAGCTCCCGGGGGAAAGAAATATCCGGGGAGCTGTTTTTT. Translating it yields CASSSRGKEISGELFF.

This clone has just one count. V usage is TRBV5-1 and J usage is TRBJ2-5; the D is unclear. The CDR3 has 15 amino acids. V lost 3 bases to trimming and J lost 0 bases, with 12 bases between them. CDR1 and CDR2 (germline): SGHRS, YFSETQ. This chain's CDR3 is CASSSLDKYQETQYF. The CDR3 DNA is TGCGCCAGCAGCTCTCTTGACAAGTACCAAGAGACCCAGTACTTC. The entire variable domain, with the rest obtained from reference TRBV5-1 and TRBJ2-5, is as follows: KAGVTQTPRYLIKTRGQQVTLSCSPISGHRSVSWYQQTPGQGLQFLFEYFSETQRNKGNFPGRFSGRQFSNSRSEMNVSTLELGDSALYLCASSSLDKYQETQYFGPGTRLLVL.

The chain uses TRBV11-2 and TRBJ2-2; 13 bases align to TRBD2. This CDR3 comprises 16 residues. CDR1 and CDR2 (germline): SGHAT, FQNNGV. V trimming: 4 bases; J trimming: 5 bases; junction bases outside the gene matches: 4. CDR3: CASSSLAGGRTGELFF. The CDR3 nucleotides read TGTGCCAGCAGCTCACTAGCGGGGGGGCGTACCGGGGAGCTGTTTTTT.

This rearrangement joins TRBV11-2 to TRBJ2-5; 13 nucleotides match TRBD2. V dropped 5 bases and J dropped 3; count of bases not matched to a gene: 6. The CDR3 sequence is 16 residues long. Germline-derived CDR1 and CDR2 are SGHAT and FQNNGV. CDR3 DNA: TGTGCCAGCAGCCCAAGGACTAGCGGGAGAAAAGAGACCCAGTACTTC. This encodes CASSPRTSGRKETQYF.

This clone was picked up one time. CDR3 sequence reads: CASSTTGGSGYTF. CDR3 bases: TGTGCCAGCAGTACGACAGGGGGCAGTGGCTACACCTTC. V gene TRBV6-5 combines with J gene TRBJ1-2; 10 bases fit TRBD1. V shed 5 bases and J 7 bases; nucleotides not matched to a gene: 4. Per the germline V gene, CDR1 is MNHEY and CDR2 is SVGAGI. The CDR3 totals 13 residues.

CDR3 amino acids: CASSLSRGQVGEAFF. The CDR3 DNA reads as TGTGCCAGCAGCTTAAGTCGAGGGCAGGTGGGTGAAGCTTTCTTT. The chain links TRBV11-1 to TRBJ1-1; unclear D gene. The CDR3 length is 15 residues. With 2 bases removed from V and 7 bases from J, the gap between germline ends came to 17 bases. Per the germline V gene, CDR1 is SGHAT and CDR2 is FQDESV (reference sequence).